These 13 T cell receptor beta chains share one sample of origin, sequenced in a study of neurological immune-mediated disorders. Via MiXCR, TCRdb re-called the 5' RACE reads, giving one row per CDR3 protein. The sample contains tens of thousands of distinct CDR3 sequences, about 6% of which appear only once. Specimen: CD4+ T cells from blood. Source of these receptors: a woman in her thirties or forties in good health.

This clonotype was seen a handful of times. As DNA, the CDR3 is TGCGCCAGCAGCCCGACGACAGGGAGGGACACTGAAGCTTTCTTT. Translation gives CASSPTTGRDTEAFF. The rearrangement joins TRBV5-1 to TRBJ1-1; TRBD1 agrees at 7 bases. From germline, CDR1 is SGHRS and CDR2 YFSETQ. CDR3 length: 15 amino acids. V shed 4 bases and J 3 bases; nucleotides not matched to a gene: 9.

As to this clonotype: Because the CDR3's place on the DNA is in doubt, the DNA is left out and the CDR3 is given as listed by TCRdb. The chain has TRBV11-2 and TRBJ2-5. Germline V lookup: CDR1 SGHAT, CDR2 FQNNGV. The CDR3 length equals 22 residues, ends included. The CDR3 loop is CASSFYICSAEAVTLSEETQYF.

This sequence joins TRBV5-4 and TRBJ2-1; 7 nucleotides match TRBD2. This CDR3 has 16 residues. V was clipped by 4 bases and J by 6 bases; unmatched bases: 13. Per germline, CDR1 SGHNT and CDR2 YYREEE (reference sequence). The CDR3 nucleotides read TGTGCCAGCAGCCCCGATAGCGGGTGGGGCCTCAATGAGCAGTTCTTC. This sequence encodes CASSPDSGWGLNEQFF.

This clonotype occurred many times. The CDR3 DNA follows: TGTGCCAGCAGTACGCGTCCGGACAGGGTAGAACAAGAGACCCAGTACTTC. Translating it yields CASSTRPDRVEQETQYF. The chain joins TRBV6-6 to TRBJ2-5, with TRBD1 identical over 8 bases. V shed 5 bases, J shed 2 bases, and the junction held 13 bases outside the gene matches. This CDR3 has 17 amino acids. Germline V lookup: CDR1 MNHNY, CDR2 SVGAGI (reference sequence).

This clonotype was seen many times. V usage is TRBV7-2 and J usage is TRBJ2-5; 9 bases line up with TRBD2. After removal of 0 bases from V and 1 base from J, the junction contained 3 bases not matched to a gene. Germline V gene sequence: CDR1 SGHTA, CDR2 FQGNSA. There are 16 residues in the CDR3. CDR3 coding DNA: TGTGCCAGCAGCTTAGCGACTAGCGGCCGCCAAGAGACCCAGTACTTC. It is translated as CASSLATSGRQETQYF.

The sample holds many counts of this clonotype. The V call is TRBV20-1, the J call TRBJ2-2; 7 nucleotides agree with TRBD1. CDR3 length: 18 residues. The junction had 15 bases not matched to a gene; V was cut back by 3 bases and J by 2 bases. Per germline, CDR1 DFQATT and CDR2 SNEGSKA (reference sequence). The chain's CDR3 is CSASGARSGQLNTGELFF. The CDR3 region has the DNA TGCAGTGCTAGCGGAGCTAGGTCGGGACAGCTTAACACCGGGGAGCTGTTTTTT.

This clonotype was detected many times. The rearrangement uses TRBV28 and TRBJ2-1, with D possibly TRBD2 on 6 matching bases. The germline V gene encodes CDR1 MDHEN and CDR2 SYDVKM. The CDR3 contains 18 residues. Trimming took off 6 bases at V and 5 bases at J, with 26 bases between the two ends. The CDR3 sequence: CASSQSKLWPLADNEQFF. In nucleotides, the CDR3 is TGTGCCAGCAGCCAAAGTAAATTATGGCCGTTAGCGGACAATGAGCAGTTCTTC.

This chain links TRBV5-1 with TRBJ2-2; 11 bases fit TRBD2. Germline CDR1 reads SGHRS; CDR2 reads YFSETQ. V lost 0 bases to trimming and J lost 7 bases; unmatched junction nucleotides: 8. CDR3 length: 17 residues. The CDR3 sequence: CASSLAPGLAERGELFF. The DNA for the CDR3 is TGCGCCAGCAGCTTGGCCCCGGGACTAGCGGAGCGCGGGGAGCTGTTTTTT.

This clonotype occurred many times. The CDR3 sequence: CASSLNRGPEAFF. The CDR3 region has the DNA TGCGCCAGCAGCTTGAACAGGGGGCCAGAAGCTTTCTTT. V gene TRBV5-1 combines with J gene TRBJ1-1; 9 nucleotides align to TRBD1. This CDR3 spans 13 amino acids. Germline-derived CDR1 and CDR2 are SGHRS and YFSETQ. V was pared by 1 base and J by 8 bases, with 3 bases of the junction left unmatched. The complete variable domain, with remaining parts taken from reference TRBV5-1 and TRBJ1-1, reads KAGVTQTPRYLIKTRGQQVTLSCSPISGHRSVSWYQQTPGQGLQFLFEYFSETQRNKGNFPGRFSGRQFSNSRSEMNVSTLELGDSALYLCASSLNRGPEAFFGQGTRLTVV.

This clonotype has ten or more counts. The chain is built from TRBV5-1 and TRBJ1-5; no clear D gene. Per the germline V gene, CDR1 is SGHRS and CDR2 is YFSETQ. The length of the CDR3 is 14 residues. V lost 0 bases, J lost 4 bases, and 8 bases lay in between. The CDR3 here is CASSLGGPNQPQHF. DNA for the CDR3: TGCGCCAGCAGCTTGGGAGGGCCTAATCAGCCCCAGCATTTT. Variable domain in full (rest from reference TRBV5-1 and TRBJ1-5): KAGVTQTPRYLIKTRGQQVTLSCSPISGHRSVSWYQQTPGQGLQFLFEYFSETQRNKGNFPGRFSGRQFSNSRSEMNVSTLELGDSALYLCASSLGGPNQPQHFGDGTRLSIL.

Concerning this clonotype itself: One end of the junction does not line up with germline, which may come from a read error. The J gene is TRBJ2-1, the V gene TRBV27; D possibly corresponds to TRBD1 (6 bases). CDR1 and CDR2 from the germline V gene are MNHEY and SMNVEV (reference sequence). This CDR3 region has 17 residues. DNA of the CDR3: TGTGCCAACAGTTCGCGTCCTACAGGGACACTAGACAATGAGCAGTTCTTC. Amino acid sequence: CANSSRPTGTLDNEQFF.

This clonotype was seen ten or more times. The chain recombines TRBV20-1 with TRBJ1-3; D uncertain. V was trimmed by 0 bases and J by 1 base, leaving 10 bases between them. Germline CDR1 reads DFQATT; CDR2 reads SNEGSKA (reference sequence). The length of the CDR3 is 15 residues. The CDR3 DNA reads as TGCAGTGCTAGAGATGCTTTGGGGTCTGGAAACACCATATATTTT. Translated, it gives CSARDALGSGNTIYF.

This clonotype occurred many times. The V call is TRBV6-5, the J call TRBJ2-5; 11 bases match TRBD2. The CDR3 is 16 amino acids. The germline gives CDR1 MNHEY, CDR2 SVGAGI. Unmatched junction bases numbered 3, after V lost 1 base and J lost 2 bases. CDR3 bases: TGTGCCAGCAGTTACTGGGCTAGCGGGAGGCAAGAGACCCAGTACTTC. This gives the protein CASSYWASGRQETQYF.